A selection of T cell receptor beta chains follows, all from one sample in a study of blood T cell repertoires in COVID-19. Measured with immunoSEQ multiplex PCR; TCRdb has only the in-frame clones, and not every one. The repertoire has 450,000 or so clones, 85% to 90% of them found once; the top ten carry roughly 0.78%. The sequenced material came from peripheral blood. These TCRs come from a young man with COVID-19, enrolled during active disease. The CDR3 runs from the conserved cysteine through the conserved F or W. Fields, in order: V gene, D gene, clone size, J gene, CDR3 DNA, CDR3 protein. D genes are given only for firm matches. Size is omitted from some rows. Given values are once, few, many or a class for expanded clones.

>TRBV12-3/TRBV12-4|-|-|TRBJ1-1
TGTGCCAGCAGTAAAGCGGGCGGCACTGAAGCTTTCTTT
CASSKAGGTEAFF
>TRBV18|-|-|TRBJ1-2
TGTGCCAGCTCATCGGGAGAAGACTATGGCTACACCTTC
CASSSGEDYGYTF
>TRBV18|TRBD2|few|TRBJ2-7
TGTGCCAGCTCACCACGGACTAGCGGGGCATACGAGCAGTACTTC
CASSPRTSGAYEQYF
>TRBV6-5|TRBD2|-|TRBJ2-7
TGTGCCAGCAGAGCCCTAGCGGGAGTCGACGAGCAGTACTTC
CASRALAGVDEQYF
>TRBV29-1|-|-|TRBJ2-1
TGCAGCGCCAGGAACAATGAGCAGTTCTTC
CSARNNEQFF
>TRBV20-1|-|-|TRBJ2-2
TGCAGTGCTAGTAGGCTCGCCGGGACCGGGGAGCTGTTTTTT
CSASRLAGTGELFF
>TRBV5-3|-|-|TRBJ2-1
TGTGCCAGAAGGAAGGAGGTCGAAGGGCTTGATGGGAATGAGCAGTTCTTC
CARRKEVEGLDGNEQFF
>TRBV30|-|-|TRBJ2-1
TGTGCCTGGAAAAGGGGCACGAGCTCCTACAATGAGCAGTTCTTC
CAWKRGTSSYNEQFF
>TRBV7-7|TRBD1|-|TRBJ2-7
TGTGCCAGCAGCTTAGGGACAGGATCCTCCTACGAGCAGTACTTC
CASSLGTGSSYEQYF
>TRBV19|TRBD2|-|TRBJ2-7
TGTGCCAGTAGTAGCGGGAGTAGCGCATACGAGCAGTACTTC
CASSSGSSAYEQYF
>TRBV25-1|-|-|TRBJ1-1
TGTGCCAGCAACGGGAACACTGAAGCTTTCTTT
CASNGNTEAFF
>TRBV19|TRBD1|once|TRBJ1-4
TGTGCCAGTAGTATAAGGGGACAGCCTAATGAAAAACTGTTTTTT
CASSIRGQPNEKLFF
>TRBV18|-|-|TRBJ1-2
TGTGCCAGCTCACCACTCAGGGGCACAGACCCTAACTATGGCTACACCTTC
CASSPLRGTDPNYGYTF
>TRBV5-5|-|-|TRBJ1-5
TGTGCCAGCAGCACGTCCGGACTGCGGAATCAGCCCCAGCATTTT
CASSTSGLRNQPQHF